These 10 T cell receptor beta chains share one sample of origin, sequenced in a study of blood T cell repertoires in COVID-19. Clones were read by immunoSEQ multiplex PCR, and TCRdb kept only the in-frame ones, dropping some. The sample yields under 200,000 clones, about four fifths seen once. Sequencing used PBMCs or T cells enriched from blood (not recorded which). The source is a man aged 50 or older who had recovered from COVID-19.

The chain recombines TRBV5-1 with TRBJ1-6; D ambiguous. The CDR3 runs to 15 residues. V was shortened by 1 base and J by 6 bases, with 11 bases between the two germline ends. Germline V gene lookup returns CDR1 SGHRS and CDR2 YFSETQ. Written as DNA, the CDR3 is TGCGCCAGCAGCTTGTACGAGGGAGCTAATTCACCCCTCCACTTT. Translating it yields CASSLYEGANSPLHF.

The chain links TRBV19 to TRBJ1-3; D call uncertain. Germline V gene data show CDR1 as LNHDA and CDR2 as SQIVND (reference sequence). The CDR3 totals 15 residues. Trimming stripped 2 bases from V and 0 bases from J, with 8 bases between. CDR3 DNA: TGTGCCAGTAGTATACAGATTTCCTCTGGAAACACCATATATTTT. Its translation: CASSIQISSGNTIYF.

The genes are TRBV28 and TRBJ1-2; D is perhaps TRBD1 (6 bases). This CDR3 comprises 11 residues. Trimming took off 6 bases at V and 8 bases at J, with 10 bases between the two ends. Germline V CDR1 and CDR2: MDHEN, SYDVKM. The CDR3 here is CASSTGWGYTF. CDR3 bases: TGTGCCAGCAGCACAGGGTGGGGCTACACCTTC.

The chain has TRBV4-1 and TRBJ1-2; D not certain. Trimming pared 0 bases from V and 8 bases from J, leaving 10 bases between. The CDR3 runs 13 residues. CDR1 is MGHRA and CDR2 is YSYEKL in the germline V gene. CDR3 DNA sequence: TGCGCCAGCAGCCAAGATGAGGGCGACGGCTACACCTTC. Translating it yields CASSQDEGDGYTF.

DNA for the CDR3: TGTGCCACCTGTGGCGGCAGGGGGCGCGGGGAGACCCAGTACTTC. Protein sequence: CATCGGRGRGETQYF. The chain couples TRBV15 to TRBJ2-5; 8 positions agree with TRBD1. J was trimmed by 5 bases and V by 8 bases; bases with no gene match: 13. Germline CDR1 reads LNHNV; CDR2 reads YYDKDF (reference sequence). This CDR3 spans 15 amino acids.

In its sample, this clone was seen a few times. Here the CDR3 reads CASTSGTHTGELFF. The DNA of the CDR3 is TGTGCCAGCACATCCGGGACTCACACCGGGGAGCTGTTTTTT. The chain combines TRBV7-2 with TRBJ2-2; D might be TRBD2 (6 bases). The CDR3 has 14 amino acids. V was trimmed by 7 bases and J by 3 bases, leaving 12 bases between them. Germline V gives CDR1 SGHTA, CDR2 FQGNSA.

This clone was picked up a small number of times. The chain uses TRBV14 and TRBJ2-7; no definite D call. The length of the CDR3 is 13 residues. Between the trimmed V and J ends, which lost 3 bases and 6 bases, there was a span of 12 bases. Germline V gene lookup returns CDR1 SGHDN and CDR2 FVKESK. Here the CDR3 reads CASSHEYVREQYF. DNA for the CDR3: TGTGCCAGCAGCCACGAGTACGTCCGCGAGCAGTACTTC.

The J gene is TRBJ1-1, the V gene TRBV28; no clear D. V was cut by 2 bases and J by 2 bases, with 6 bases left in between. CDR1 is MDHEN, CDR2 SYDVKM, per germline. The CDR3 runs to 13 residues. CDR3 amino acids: CASSLPGNTEAFF. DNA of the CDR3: TGTGCCAGCAGTTTACCAGGAAACACTGAAGCTTTCTTT.

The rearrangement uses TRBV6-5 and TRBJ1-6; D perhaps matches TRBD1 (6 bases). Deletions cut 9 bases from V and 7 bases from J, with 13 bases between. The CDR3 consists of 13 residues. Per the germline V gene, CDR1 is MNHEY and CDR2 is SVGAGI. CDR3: CARSQGPNSPLHF. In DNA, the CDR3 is TGTGCCAGGTCACAGGGCCCAAATTCACCCCTCCACTTT.

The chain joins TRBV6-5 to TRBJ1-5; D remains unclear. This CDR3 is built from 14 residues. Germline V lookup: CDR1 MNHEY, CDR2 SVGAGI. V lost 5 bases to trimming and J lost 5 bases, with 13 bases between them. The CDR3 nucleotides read TGTGCCAGCAGTCTCTCCCGTAGTTATCAGCCCCAGCATTTT. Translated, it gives CASSLSRSYQPQHF.